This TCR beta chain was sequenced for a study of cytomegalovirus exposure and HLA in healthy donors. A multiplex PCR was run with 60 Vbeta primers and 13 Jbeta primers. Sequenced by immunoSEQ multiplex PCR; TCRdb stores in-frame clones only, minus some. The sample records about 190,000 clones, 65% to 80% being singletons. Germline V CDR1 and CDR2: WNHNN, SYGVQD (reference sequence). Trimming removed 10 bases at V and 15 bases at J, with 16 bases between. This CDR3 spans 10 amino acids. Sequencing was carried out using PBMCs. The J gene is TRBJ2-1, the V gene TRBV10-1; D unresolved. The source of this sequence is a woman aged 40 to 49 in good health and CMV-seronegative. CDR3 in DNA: TGCGCCACCCCCGCCGTGGCCGCGTTCTTC. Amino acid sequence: CATPAVAAFF.